Sequencing of this T cell receptor (beta chain) was carried out in a study of CD8 T cells in ankylosing spondylitis. General study points: The clones that were linked to disease were reported to be significantly enriched in matched synovial fluid samples from ankylosing spondylitis patients.

Regarding this clonotype: The antigen is not known.

Trimming cost V 3 bases and J 0 bases, with 11 bases left between them. Germline V gene sequence: CDR1 SEHNR, CDR2 FQNEAQ (reference sequence). The CDR3 runs to 15 residues. It was by quantitative 5'-RACE with molecular barcodes that TCR beta libraries were made. TCRdb analysed the 5' RACE reads with MiXCR anew, one entry per CDR3 protein. The sample includes 300,000 to 400,000 distinct CDR3 sequences, roughly 20% of them seen just once. Source material: blood, either unsorted or a sorted T cell fraction (not recorded which). This chain connects TRBV7-9 to TRBJ1-1, with D tentatively TRBD1 (5 bases). This receptor was taken from a male donor with ankylosing spondylitis or in good health (not recorded which). As DNA, the CDR3 is TGTGCCAGCAGCTTGACAGCTGTTCTGAACACTGAAGCTTTCTTT. This translates into CASSLTAVLNTEAFF.